A single sample gave rise to the 21 T cell receptor beta chains below, sequenced in a study of shared clonotypes between healthy human individuals. Libraries were prepared by immunoSEQ multiplex PCR; TCRdb keeps only in-frame clonotypes and omits some of them. This sample has 2 million to 3 million clones, with 90% to 95% found just once. The sequenced sample consisted of naive CD4+ T cells sorted from blood. The subset was: CD45RA+ positively selected. The receptor source for this set is a young man in good health.

The chain combines TRBV7-9 with TRBJ2-2, with 7 bases lining up with TRBD1. The CDR3 covers 15 residues. CDR1 SEHNR and CDR2 FQNEAQ come from the germline V gene (reference sequence). The J segment lost 2 bases and the V segment lost 5 bases, leaving 5 bases of the junction unmatched. The CDR3 loop is CASSTGTENTGELFF. In DNA form, the CDR3 reads TGTGCCAGCAGCACCGGGACAGAAAACACCGGGGAGCTGTTTTTT.

This rearrangement joins TRBV6-5 to TRBJ2-6; no clear D gene. The germline CDR1 and CDR2 sequences are MNHEY and SVGAGI. V lost 0 bases, J lost 0 bases, and 6 bases lay in between. This CDR3 has 16 residues. CDR3 DNA sequence: TGTGCCAGCAGTTACTCGGACGGCTCTGGGGCCAACGTCCTGACTTTC. It is translated as CASSYSDGSGANVLTF.

A note on this clone: The junction differs from germline at one of its ends, possibly a read error. V and J are TRBV28 and TRBJ2-7; the match to TRBD2 covers 8 bases. The CDR3 is 12 amino acids. Germline V CDR1 and CDR2: MDHEN, SYDVKM. The CDR3 DNA sequence: TGTGCCAGCACCAATAAACGGACTAGCTCTGTCTTC. Translating gives CASTNKRTSSVF.

The sample holds a few counts of this clone. The V and J genes are TRBV30 and TRBJ1-1; TRBD1 is a possible D gene (5 bases). Per the germline V gene, CDR1 is GTSNPN and CDR2 is SVGIG (reference sequence). This CDR3 has 11 residues. Trimming took 2 bases from V and 8 from J, leaving 9 bases between them. The CDR3 sequence: CAWSPRDEAFF. For the CDR3, the DNA is TGTGCCTGGAGTCCCAGGGACGAAGCTTTCTTT.

A note on this clone: Other DNA variants within this sample encode the same CDR3. This chain connects TRBV9 to TRBJ2-7; 9 bases fit TRBD1. V dropped 5 bases and J dropped 0; count of bases not matched to a gene: 3. Germline CDR1 is SGDLS and CDR2 is YYNGEE. The CDR3 is 14 amino acids. CDR3 region: CASSATGGSYEQYF. The CDR3 DNA sequence: TGTGCCAGCAGTGCGACAGGGGGCTCCTACGAGCAGTACTTC.

V gene TRBV7-2 combines with J gene TRBJ2-1, with 11 nucleotides matching TRBD2. CDR3 length: 17 residues. V was pared by 10 bases and J by 0 bases, with 11 bases of the junction left unmatched. The germline CDR1 and CDR2 sequences are SGHTA and FQGNSA. The CDR3 DNA reads as TGTGCCACCGGCAGCGGGCTAGCGGGGGGCTCCTACAATGAGCAGTTCTTC. It yields the protein CATGSGLAGGSYNEQFF.

The chain recombines TRBV5-4 with TRBJ2-1; D is unresolved. V gave up 4 bases and J gave up 5 bases, with 10 bases separating them. From germline, CDR1 is SGHNT and CDR2 YYREEE (reference sequence). The CDR3 totals 13 residues. CDR3 nucleotides: TGTGCCAGCAGCGCAATAAGCCACAATGAGCAGTTCTTC. This codes for CASSAISHNEQFF.

The table lists this clone with a few counts. The genes are TRBV6-5 and TRBJ1-5; D unclear. Germline V lookup: CDR1 MNHEY, CDR2 SVGAGI. The CDR3 extends over 15 amino acids. Trimming shortened V by 0 bases and J by 6 bases, and 12 bases separated the two germline ends. Written as DNA, the CDR3 is TGTGCCAGCAGTTACTCGCCGCGGGGAAGTCAGCCCCAGCATTTT. Translated, it gives CASSYSPRGSQPQHF.

This rearrangement joins TRBV5-5 to TRBJ1-1; the D is unclear. This CDR3 region has 16 residues. CDR1 is SGHKS, CDR2 YYEKEE, per germline (reference sequence). V was cut by 4 bases and J by 3 bases, with 19 bases left in between. CDR3 sequence reads: CASSESQTLWDTEAFF. DNA of the CDR3: TGTGCCAGCAGCGAATCCCAGACTCTTTGGGACACTGAAGCTTTCTTT.

The chain employs TRBV6-6 and TRBJ1-2; 7 bases are a match to TRBD1. CDR1 and CDR2 from the germline V gene are MNHNY and SVGAGI (reference sequence). The ends lost 8 bases at V and 6 bases at J; junction bases unmatched: 12. The CDR3 spans 14 residues. The CDR3 spells CASLTGRGIDGYTF. DNA of the CDR3: TGTGCCAGCCTTACGGGCAGGGGGATAGATGGCTACACCTTC.

V is TRBV30 and J is TRBJ2-1; unclear D gene. CDR1 and CDR2 (germline): GTSNPN, SVGIG (reference sequence). V gave up 2 bases and J gave up 2 bases, with 22 bases separating them. The CDR3 is made up of 18 amino acids. CDR3 coding DNA: TGTGCCTGGAGTATCCTACTCGGACGTGGAGTTCCCTACAATGAGCAGTTCTTC. Encoded protein: CAWSILLGRGVPYNEQFF.

The rearrangement links TRBV18 to TRBJ2-1; D gene uncertain. V dropped 5 bases and J dropped 9 bases, with 11 bases sitting between them. The CDR3 is made up of 12 amino acids. The germline V gene encodes CDR1 KGHSH and CDR2 LQKENI. This CDR3 reads CASSIYSGEQFF. CDR3 DNA: TGTGCCAGCTCAATTTATTCCGGTGAGCAGTTCTTC.

The V call is TRBV10-3, the J call TRBJ2-5; D is uncertain. The CDR3 is 11 amino acids. V dropped 6 bases and J dropped 11 bases, with 13 bases sitting between them. Germline assignment: CDR1 ENHRY and CDR2 SYGVKD. The CDR3 sequence is CAIRTGPEQYF. CDR3 nucleotide sequence: TGTGCCATCAGGACGGGCCCAGAGCAGTACTTC.

This chain joins TRBV4-3 and TRBJ2-2, with D uncertain. There are 15 residues in the CDR3. Per germline, CDR1 LGHNA and CDR2 YSLEER. V was shortened by 1 base and J by 2 bases, with 8 bases between the two germline ends. The CDR3 reads CASSQVGPNTGELFF. The CDR3 DNA is TGCGCCAGCAGCCAAGTGGGCCCCAACACCGGGGAGCTGTTTTTT.

The V call is TRBV10-2, the J call TRBJ2-3; possibly TRBD2 for D (7 bases). Germline V CDR1 and CDR2: WSHSY, SAAADI. V lost 0 bases and J lost 3, with 16 bases in between. This CDR3 region has 17 residues. The CDR3 spells CASSESGWGGATDTQYF. The CDR3 nucleotides are TGCGCCAGCAGTGAGTCGGGATGGGGGGGGGCGACAGATACGCAGTATTTT.

This chain links TRBV11-1 with TRBJ2-7; D gene uncertain. The germline gives CDR1 SGHAT, CDR2 FQDESV (reference sequence). The V end lost 1 base, the J end lost 2 bases, and 6 bases lay between the germline ends. The CDR3 runs 13 residues. In DNA form, the CDR3 reads TGTGCCAGCAGCTTAGAGGCCCCCTACGAGCAGTACTTC. This encodes CASSLEAPYEQYF.

Comments on this clone: Other nucleotide sequences in the sample specify the same CDR3. Written as DNA, the CDR3 is TGTGCCATCAGTGAATTTAATGAGCAGTTCTTC. Translated, it gives CAISEFNEQFF. This chain joins TRBV10-3 and TRBJ2-1; no definite D call. The CDR3 extends over 11 amino acids. Germline V gene lookup returns CDR1 ENHRY and CDR2 SYGVKD. Trimming shortened V by 3 bases and J by 7 bases, and 4 bases separated the two germline ends.

The CDR3 loop is CASTQGQTGLNEQFF. The CDR3 DNA is TGTGCCAGCACCCAAGGGCAGACAGGGCTCAATGAGCAGTTCTTC. The chain employs TRBV11-2 and TRBJ2-1, with 7 bases aligning to TRBD1. Germline CDR1 is SGHAT and CDR2 is FQNNGV. This CDR3 has 15 amino acids. V was clipped by 7 bases and J by 6 bases; unmatched bases: 12.

In regard to this clone: Other nucleotide sequences from this sample produce the same CDR3. The chain joins TRBV5-1 to TRBJ2-5; D remains unclear. In germline, CDR1 is SGHRS, CDR2 YFSETQ. The CDR3 consists of 12 residues. V lost 0 bases to trimming and J lost 3 bases, with 3 bases between them. The CDR3 reads CASSLDKETQYF. The CDR3 DNA follows: TGCGCCAGCAGCTTGGACAAAGAGACCCAGTACTTC.

The V and J genes are TRBV10-3 and TRBJ2-7; D might be TRBD1 (5 bases). This CDR3 comprises 13 residues. Germline values: CDR1 ENHRY, CDR2 SYGVKD. Trimming took 8 bases from V and 0 from J, leaving 11 bases between them. As DNA, the CDR3 is TGTGCCATCGCGGACATCAACTCCTACGAGCAGTACTTC. Translating gives CAIADINSYEQYF.

The chain combines TRBV27 with TRBJ1-5; 11 bases align to TRBD1. Germline values: CDR1 MNHEY, CDR2 SMNVEV (reference sequence). CDR3 length: 19 amino acids. Trimming took 7 bases from V and 2 from J; bases not matched to a gene: 16. DNA for the CDR3: TGTGCCAGCACCCTCGAATATGGACAGGGGGCGCGAGGCAATCAGCCCCAGCATTTT. Translation: CASTLEYGQGARGNQPQHF.